This record looks at one TCR beta chain sequence and its context. Its antigen is currently not known. No clone much larger than this one lies a single base away; base qualities are absent. These data originate in a study of CD8+ T cells in alopecia areata (dated by TCRdb to the late 2010s). Regarding the study in general: Treated patients were enrolled in an open-label pilot trial of oral tofacitinib at 5 to 10 mg twice daily for moderate-to-severe alopecia areata. Tofacitinib was given for 6 to 18 months, followed by 6 months of follow-up off drug to assess delayed response and recurrence. For the treated patients, the SALT score, which quantifies what percentage of scalp surface area is affected, served as the measure of disease severity. High-throughput TCRbeta sequencing was used to examine T cell clonal expansion in alopecia areata in both the C3H/HeJ mouse model and human patients. Scalp tissue and sorted CD4+ and CD8+ peripheral blood T cells from patchy and totalis/universalis alopecia areata patients and from healthy controls were covered by human TCRbeta sequencing. Biopsies were taken from tofacitinib-treated patients at baseline and again at 4 and 24 weeks into treatment, and several of those patients also had a later scalp biopsy. Clonality in the scalp was compared among normal scalp (n=4), patchy alopecia areata scalp (n=8), and alopecia totalis/universalis scalp (n=8). RNA came from the PAXgene miRNA kit for fixed scalp, the miRNeasy kit for PBMCs, and the RNeasy kit for mouse skin. immunoSEQ multiplex PCR using 35 Vbeta forward primers and 13 Jbeta reverse primers was used to amplify TCRbeta CDR3 regions.

Sample time point, as interpreted from the label and publication: roughly 24 weeks on oral tofacitinib. The sample's treatment or condition label, decoded: oral pan-JAK inhibitor, 5-10 mg twice daily. Peripheral blood and lesional scalp punch biopsies were obtained from patients with alopecia areata. PBMCs were isolated by density centrifugation and stained for CD3, CD4 and CD8, and CD4+ and CD8+ T cells were sorted on a FACSAria. Libraries came from the immunoSEQ multiplex PCR assay. RNA was extracted from all samples and reverse transcribed into cDNA, which served as template for TCR sequencing. First-strand cDNA was synthesized with SuperScript III using a 2:1 mix of oligo-dT and random hexamers. A synthetic immune receptor repertoire was used to measure amplification bias, and any remaining bias was corrected computationally. The published analysis was carried out like this. Raw reads were preprocessed to remove errors, and CDR3 was defined according to IMGT conventions as the region from the conserved cysteine to phenylalanine. Clonality was calculated as 1 minus Shannon entropy normalized by log2 of the number of productive unique TCRs. Whether each scalp clone was CD4 or CD8 was inferred by checking scalp TCRbeta sequences against the CD4 and CD8 repertoires from sorted blood. Imported from immuneACCESS, the table was reduced by TCRdb to in-frame sequences with V and J called. These copies leave out some clones; in studies compared against another copy, an unresolved V gene accounts for under half, and the cause of the remainder is not known. The V and J calls and clone size were taken over from that table, and D and trimming were inferred from the DNA. Here the sample has 180,000 or so clones; about 55% occur a single time. Roughly 10% of the sample is taken by the ten largest.

Its CDR3 holds 13 amino acids, cysteine through phenylalanine. Only the CDR3 part of the read is kept: 39 bases, read in frame from the first base. The germline V gene (reference sequence) yields SEHNR for CDR1 and FQNEAQ for CDR2. Trimming costs V 6 bases and J 5 bases, and their ends lie 12 bases apart. The paper as a whole reports these results and caveats: Lesional scalp, especially in alopecia totalis/universalis, showed higher clonality and more expanded CD8+ clones than normal scalp, suggesting antigenic drive. During tofacitinib treatment, many expanded lesional clones stuck around in both scalp and blood, and this persistence may partly explain why relapse happens after treatment is stopped. Unlike mouse skin, which is dominated by gammadelta T cells, normal human skin has resident alphabeta T cells that are also sequenced, and this complicates analysis of the scalp TCR repertoire. Because the treated cohort was small and included a single nonresponder, larger studies are needed to assess links between baseline CD8+ expansion and response. Compared with mice, TCR sequences shared between patients were less clear, possibly partly because of HLA diversity across the patient population. With tofacitinib, both scalp clonality and the number of expanded CD8+ clones among the top 100 scalp clones went down significantly.

The sequencing here drew on CD8+ T cells sorted from blood, taken at week 24, from a patient treated with tofacitinib. The sequence links TRBV7-9 to TRBJ2-3, with TRBD2 perhaps the D gene, on 6 matching bases. This receptor was identified in a human donor with alopecia areata. The CDR3 region reads CASSGRRLDTQYF. The sequenced DNA is TGTGCCAGCAGTGGGAGGCGGTTAGATACGCAGTATTTT. This CDR3, with the reference TRBV7-9 and TRBJ2-3 proteins standing in past its ends, gives the full variable domain DTGVSQNPRHKITKRGQNVTFRCDPISEHNRLYWYRQTLGQGPEFLTYFQNEAQLEKSRLLSDRFSAERPKGSFSTLEIQRTEQGDSAMYLCASSGRRLDTQYFGPGTRLTVL.